Following are 20 T cell receptor beta chains from one sample sequenced in a study of blood T cell repertoires in COVID-19 (TCRdb year 2020). The library relied on the immunoSEQ multiplex PCR assay. TCRdb holds this immuneACCESS table with in-frame rearrangements only. Some clones are missing; in checked studies, unresolved V genes explain under half, and the rest has no known cause. The sample records about 120,000 clones, approximately 82% of which are singletons. The ten largest clones take up roughly 4% of the sample. The sequenced material came from peripheral blood. The receptors were sampled from a woman aged 50 to 60 with acute or convalescent COVID-19.

This clone occurred once. The gene calls are TRBV15 and TRBJ1-5; maybe TRBD1 (5 bases). V gave up 0 bases and J gave up 4 bases, with 7 bases separating them. This CDR3 spans 14 amino acids. CDR1 LNHNV and CDR2 YYDKDF come from the germline V gene (reference sequence). CDR3 bases: TGTGCCACCAGCAGAGAGGCAGGGAATCAGCCCCAGCATTTT. Translation: CATSREAGNQPQHF. The whole variable domain, remainder taken from reference TRBV15 and TRBJ1-5, is DAMVIQNPRYQVTQFGKPVTLSCSQTLNHNVMYWYQQKSSQAPKLLFHYYDKDFNNEADTPDNFQSRRPNTSFCFLDIRSPGLGDTAMYLCATSREAGNQPQHFGDGTRLSIL.

In regard to this clone: In the same sample, other DNA sequences code for this CDR3. The J gene is TRBJ1-5, the V gene TRBV2; 7 bases agree with TRBD1. Germline V gene sequence: CDR1 SNHLY, CDR2 FYNNEI. This CDR3 is 15 amino acids long. With 6 bases clipped from V and 1 base from J, the junction kept 6 bases outside the gene matches. The CDR3: CASSGQTGSNQPQHF. The CDR3 DNA reads TGTGCCAGCAGCGGACAGACAGGGAGCAATCAGCCCCAGCATTTT.

This chain joins TRBV28 and TRBJ1-1; no definite D call. The CDR3 runs 11 residues. Between the trimmed V and J ends, which lost 5 bases and 3 bases, there was a span of 4 bases. Germline lookup yields CDR1 MDHEN and CDR2 SYDVKM. The CDR3 nucleotides read TGTGCCAGCAGTGGCTACACTGAAGCTTTCTTT. Translation gives CASSGYTEAFF.

The chain has TRBV4-2 and TRBJ1-2; D might be TRBD1 (6 bases). Germline assignment: CDR1 LGHNA and CDR2 YNFKEQ. Trimming removed 0 bases from V and 2 bases from J, with 7 bases in between. CDR3 length: 14 residues. Here the CDR3 reads CASSQEDRNYGYTF. CDR3 DNA sequence: TGTGCCAGCAGCCAAGAGGACAGAAACTATGGCTACACCTTC.

This clone came up once. V usage is TRBV7-2 and J usage is TRBJ2-1; a weak D match, TRBD2 (5 bases). The ends were cut back, 1 base at V and 6 bases at J, with 13 bases in the middle. The CDR3 extends over 15 amino acids. Germline V gene lookup returns CDR1 SGHTA and CDR2 FQGNSA. CDR3 nucleotide sequence: TGTGCCAGCAGCTTAGTTCCTAGCTTGAGCAATGAGCAGTTCTTC. Protein sequence: CASSLVPSLSNEQFF.

This clone was observed once. The chain combines TRBV4-2 with TRBJ2-2; a possible D gene is TRBD1 (6 bases). This CDR3 comprises 15 residues. V lost 1 base to trimming and J lost 5 bases, with 11 bases between them. The germline gives CDR1 LGHNA, CDR2 YNFKEQ. The DNA for the CDR3 is TGTGCCAGCAGCCAAGGGGCAGGGGATACCGGGGAGCTGTTTTTT. Protein sequence: CASSQGAGDTGELFF.

J is TRBJ1-2 and V is TRBV28; maybe TRBD1 (5 bases). The length of the CDR3 is 15 residues. The germline V and J ends were trimmed by 6 bases and 8 bases, with 22 bases remaining between them. Germline V gene data show CDR1 as MDHEN and CDR2 as SYDVKM. For the CDR3, the DNA is TGTGCCAGCAGCCCATCCAGGGCGGGAATTAGGGGCTACACCTTC. Translation: CASSPSRAGIRGYTF.

V gene TRBV6-5 combines with J gene TRBJ1-5, with D maybe TRBD1 (6 bases). Deletions cut 5 bases from V and 0 bases from J, with 11 bases between. Germline V CDR1 and CDR2: MNHEY, SVGAGI. The CDR3 has 15 amino acids. The CDR3 reads CASSNRQVSNQPQHF. As DNA, the CDR3 is TGTGCCAGCAGTAATCGACAGGTTAGCAATCAGCCCCAGCATTTT.

This clone was picked up one time. V and J are TRBV7-9 and TRBJ2-7, with D perhaps TRBD1 (6 bases). This CDR3 spans 14 amino acids. The V gene's germline CDR1 is SEHNR and CDR2 FQNEAQ (reference sequence). Trimming shortened V by 3 bases and J by 3 bases, and 12 bases separated the two germline ends. The CDR3 sequence: CASSFPDRYYEQYF. CDR3 DNA sequence: TGTGCCAGCAGCTTCCCGGACAGATACTACGAGCAGTACTTC.

The chain recombines TRBV4-2 with TRBJ2-1; possibly TRBD2 for D (5 bases). V lost 5 bases to trimming and J lost 4 bases, with 18 bases between them. Germline V gene sequence: CDR1 LGHNA, CDR2 YNFKEQ. The CDR3 consists of 16 residues. CDR3 coding DNA: TGTGCCAGCAGCTTAACGGACTTAGGAGTGTACAATGAGCAGTTCTTC. Amino acid sequence: CASSLTDLGVYNEQFF.

CDR3 in DNA: TGTGCTAGTGGTTTTAGCACTGGGAGGGCCGGGGAGCTGTTTTTT. Amino acid sequence: CASGFSTGRAGELFF. This chain uses TRBV12-5 with TRBJ2-2, with 7 positions matching TRBD2. With 3 bases clipped from V and 6 bases from J, the junction kept 7 bases outside the gene matches. Germline V CDR1 and CDR2: LGHNT, FRNRAP. CDR3 length: 15 residues.

This sequence joins TRBV27 and TRBJ1-2; a weak D match, TRBD1 (6 bases). Germline V lookup: CDR1 MNHEY, CDR2 SMNVEV (reference sequence). The CDR3 is made up of 15 amino acids. V lost 6 bases, J lost 7 bases, and 21 bases lay in between. The CDR3, as DNA: TGTGCCAGCAGGCGCGACCTAGGACAGCAAGGTGGCTACACCTTC. Amino acids: CASRRDLGQQGGYTF.

The V and J genes are TRBV13 and TRBJ1-6; 8 bases are shared with TRBD1. The germline V gene encodes CDR1 PRHDT and CDR2 FYEKMQ (reference sequence). V lost 2 bases, J lost 7 bases, and 10 bases stayed unmatched. The CDR3 sequence is 17 residues long. Here the CDR3 DNA reads TGTGCCAGCAGCTTAATGGGGACCGGGACAGGCAATTCACCCCTCCACTTT. This gives the protein CASSLMGTGTGNSPLHF.

The chain uses TRBV12-3 or TRBV12-4 and TRBJ1-5; maybe TRBD1 (5 bases). The length of the CDR3 is 13 residues. V dropped 6 bases and J dropped 4 bases, with 10 bases sitting between them. CDR3 residues: CASRTANNQPQHF. CDR3 nucleotide sequence: TGTGCCAGCAGGACAGCGAATAATCAGCCCCAGCATTTT.

The chain joins TRBV6-5 to TRBJ2-3, with TRBD2 identical over 8 bases. The CDR3 has 15 residues. Germline trimming cut 5 bases from V and 4 bases from J; bases unmatched to any gene: 8. Germline-derived CDR1 and CDR2 are MNHEY and SVGAGI. The CDR3 DNA reads as TGTGCCAGCAGTCACAGCGGGAGTTACCCAGATACGCAGTATTTT. Protein: CASSHSGSYPDTQYF.

V is TRBV19 and J is TRBJ1-2; D is possibly TRBD1 (6 bases). With 5 bases removed from V and 5 bases from J, the gap between germline ends came to 18 bases. The CDR3 covers 15 residues. Germline assignment: CDR1 LNHDA and CDR2 SQIVND (reference sequence). The CDR3 DNA sequence: TGTGCCAGTAGTCCCGAACAGGGAGTGTGGTATGGCTACACCTTC. It is translated as CASSPEQGVWYGYTF.

This clone has only one observation. The chain employs TRBV3-1 (or the pseudogene TRBV3-2) and TRBJ2-1; D is unclear. Germline lookup yields CDR1 LGHDT and CDR2 YNNKEL (reference sequence). This CDR3 comprises 17 residues. Trimming left V 0 bases short and J 4 bases short, with 16 bases between. The CDR3 DNA is TGTGCCAGCAGCCAAGATCCCGGCCTAGAAGCGTACAATGAGCAGTTCTTC. Amino acid sequence: CASSQDPGLEAYNEQFF.

V is TRBV27 and J is TRBJ2-3; 8 bases match TRBD2. The V gene end was trimmed by 5 bases and the J gene end by 6 bases; junction bases not matched to a gene: 10. The germline V gene encodes CDR1 MNHEY and CDR2 SMNVEV (reference sequence). This CDR3 is 15 amino acids long. CDR3 loop: CASSPIAGNLDTQYF. The DNA for the CDR3 is TGTGCCAGCAGTCCGATAGCGGGGAACCTGGATACGCAGTATTTT.

The genes are TRBV2 and TRBJ1-5; the D gene is possibly TRBD1 (5 bases). V lost 4 bases and J 2 bases, leaving 9 bases between the germline ends. The CDR3 has 14 residues. Germline loops: CDR1 SNHLY, CDR2 FYNNEI. For the CDR3, the DNA is TGTGCCAGCAGTGTTACAGGAGGCAATCAGCCCCAGCATTTT. Its translation is CASSVTGGNQPQHF.

The rearrangement links TRBV30 to TRBJ1-2, with 8 bases identical to TRBD1. Per germline, CDR1 GTSNPN and CDR2 SVGIG (reference sequence). The V gene end was trimmed by 5 bases and the J gene end by 4 bases; junction bases not matched to a gene: 3. The CDR3 has 12 amino acids. The CDR3 here is CAWDRGSYGYTF. In DNA form, the CDR3 reads TGTGCCTGGGACAGGGGCTCCTATGGCTACACCTTC.